The clone carrying this TCR beta chain appeared a few times. Antigen: not known. The entry originates in a study of OX40 agonist ivuxolimab in advanced cancers. The overall study: Patients with prior anti-PD-1, anti-PD-L1 or anti-CTLA-4 therapy were eligible; 40% had some. Three patients had partial responses: one hepatocellular carcinoma, two cutaneous melanoma. Study results and limitations: At doses 0.1 to 3.0 mg/kg, CD4+ and CD8+ clones expanded.

CDR3 size: 16 residues. Germline CDR1 MDHEN, CDR2 SYDVKM. Losses at the gene ends were 2 bases for V and 0 bases for J; bases not matched to a gene: 1. Profiling relied on immunoSEQ multiplex PCR, and the TCRdb table lists in-frame clones only, not all of them. The repertoire consists of around 25,000 clones, with around 73% occurring once and the leading ten covering about 1.5%. The source was CD4+ or CD8+ T cells sorted from blood, collected in a trial of the OX40 agonist ivuxolimab. This sequence originates from an adult with an advanced solid tumor such as melanoma, head and neck, liver or kidney cancer. The chain combines TRBV28 with TRBJ2-6; TRBD1 agrees at 7 bases. The CDR3 sequence: CASSLGDSSGANVLTF. For the CDR3, the DNA is TGTGCCAGCAGTTTAGGGGACAGCTCTGGGGCCAACGTCCTGACTTTC.